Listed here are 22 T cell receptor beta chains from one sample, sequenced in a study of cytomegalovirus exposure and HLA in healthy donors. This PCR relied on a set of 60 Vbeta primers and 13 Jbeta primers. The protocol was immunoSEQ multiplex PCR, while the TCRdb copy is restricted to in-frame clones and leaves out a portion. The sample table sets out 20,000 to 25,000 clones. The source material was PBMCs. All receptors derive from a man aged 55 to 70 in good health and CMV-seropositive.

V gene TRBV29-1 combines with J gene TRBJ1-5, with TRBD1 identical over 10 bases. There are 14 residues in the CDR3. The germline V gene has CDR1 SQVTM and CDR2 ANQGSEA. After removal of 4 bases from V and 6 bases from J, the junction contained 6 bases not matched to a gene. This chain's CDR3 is CSVAGQGIGQPQHF. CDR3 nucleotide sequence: TGCAGCGTTGCGGGACAGGGGATAGGTCAGCCCCAGCATTTT.

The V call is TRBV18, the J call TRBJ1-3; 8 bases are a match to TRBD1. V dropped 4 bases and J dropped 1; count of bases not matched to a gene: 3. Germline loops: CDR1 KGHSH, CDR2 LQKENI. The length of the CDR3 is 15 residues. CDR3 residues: CASSLQGASGNTIYF. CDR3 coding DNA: TGTGCCAGCTCACTCCAGGGGGCATCTGGAAACACCATATATTTT.

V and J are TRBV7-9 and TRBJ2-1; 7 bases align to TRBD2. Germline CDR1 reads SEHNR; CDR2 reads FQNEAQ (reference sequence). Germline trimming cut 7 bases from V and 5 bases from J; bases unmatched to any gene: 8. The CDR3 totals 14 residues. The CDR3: CASTRGDFNNEQFF. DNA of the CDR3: TGTGCCAGCACCCGGGGGGACTTTAACAATGAGCAGTTCTTC.

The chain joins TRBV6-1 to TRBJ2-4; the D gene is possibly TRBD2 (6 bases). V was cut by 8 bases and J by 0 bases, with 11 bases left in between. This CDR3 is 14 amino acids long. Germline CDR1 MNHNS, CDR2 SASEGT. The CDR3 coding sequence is TGTGCCAGCGGGGGGACCTTAGCCAAAAACATTCAGTACTTC. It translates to CASGGTLAKNIQYF.

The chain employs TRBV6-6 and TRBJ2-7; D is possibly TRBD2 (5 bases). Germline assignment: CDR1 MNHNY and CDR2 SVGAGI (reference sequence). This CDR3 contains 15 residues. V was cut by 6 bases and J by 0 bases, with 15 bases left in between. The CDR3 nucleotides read TGTGCCAGCAGCGTATCGACGGGGAGCTCCTACGAGCAGTACTTC. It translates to CASSVSTGSSYEQYF.

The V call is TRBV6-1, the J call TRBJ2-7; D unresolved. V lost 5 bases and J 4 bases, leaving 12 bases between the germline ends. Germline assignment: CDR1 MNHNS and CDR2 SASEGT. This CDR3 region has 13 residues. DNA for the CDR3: TGTGCCAGCAGTTCCCCTCGGGTTTACGAGCAGTACTTC. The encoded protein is CASSSPRVYEQYF.

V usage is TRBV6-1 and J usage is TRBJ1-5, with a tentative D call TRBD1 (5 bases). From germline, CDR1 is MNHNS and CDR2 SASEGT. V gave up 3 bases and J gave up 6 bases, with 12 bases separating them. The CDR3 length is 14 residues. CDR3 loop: CASSDGGGLQPQHF. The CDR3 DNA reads TGTGCCAGCAGTGACGGGGGGGGACTTCAGCCCCAGCATTTT.

CDR3 bases: TGCGCCAGCAGCTTGGGGCAGGGAAGTTCCGAGCAGTACTTC. Translating gives CASSLGQGSSEQYF. This chain uses TRBV5-1 with TRBJ2-7; D is perhaps TRBD1 (5 bases). Germline CDR1 and CDR2: SGHRS and YFSETQ. The CDR3 consists of 14 residues. The V end was cut by 0 bases, the J end by 6 bases, with 13 bases between. The whole variable domain, remainder taken from reference TRBV5-1 and TRBJ2-7, is KAGVTQTPRYLIKTRGQQVTLSCSPISGHRSVSWYQQTPGQGLQFLFEYFSETQRNKGNFPGRFSGRQFSNSRSEMNVSTLELGDSALYLCASSLGQGSSEQYFGPGTRLTVT.

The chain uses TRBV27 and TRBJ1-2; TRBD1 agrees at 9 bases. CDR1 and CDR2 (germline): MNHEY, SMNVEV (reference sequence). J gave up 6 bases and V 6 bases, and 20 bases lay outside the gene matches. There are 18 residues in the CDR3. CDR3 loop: CASSPLTSGQGIPNGYTF. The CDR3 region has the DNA TGTGCCAGCAGCCCACTAACAAGCGGACAGGGGATTCCGAATGGCTACACCTTC.

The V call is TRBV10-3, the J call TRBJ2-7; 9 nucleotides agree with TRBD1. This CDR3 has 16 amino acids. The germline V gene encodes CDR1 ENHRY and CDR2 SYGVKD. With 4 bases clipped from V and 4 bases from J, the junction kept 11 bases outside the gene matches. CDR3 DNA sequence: TGTGCCATCAGTGTCAGCGGGACAGGGAGGGAGTACGAGCAGTACTTC. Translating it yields CAISVSGTGREYEQYF.

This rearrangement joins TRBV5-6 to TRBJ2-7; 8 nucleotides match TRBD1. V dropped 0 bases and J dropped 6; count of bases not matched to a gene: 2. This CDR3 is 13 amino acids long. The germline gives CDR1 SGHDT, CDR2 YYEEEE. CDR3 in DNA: TGTGCCAGCAGCTTGGGGACAGGGAGCGAGCAGTACTTC. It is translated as CASSLGTGSEQYF.

CDR3 in amino acids: CASSVTGDYGYTF. In DNA, the CDR3 is TGCGCCAGCAGCGTTACAGGGGACTATGGCTACACCTTC. The chain combines TRBV5-1 with TRBJ1-2; 7 bases map to TRBD1. Trimming cost V 4 bases and J 3 bases; bases outside gene matches: 3. Germline V CDR1 and CDR2: SGHRS, YFSETQ. The CDR3 spans 13 residues.

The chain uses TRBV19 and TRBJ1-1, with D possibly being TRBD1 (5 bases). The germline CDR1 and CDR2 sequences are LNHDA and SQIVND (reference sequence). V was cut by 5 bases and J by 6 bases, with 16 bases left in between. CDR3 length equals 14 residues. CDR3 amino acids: CASSAPWRGPEAFF. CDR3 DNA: TGTGCCAGTAGTGCCCCATGGAGGGGACCTGAAGCTTTCTTT.

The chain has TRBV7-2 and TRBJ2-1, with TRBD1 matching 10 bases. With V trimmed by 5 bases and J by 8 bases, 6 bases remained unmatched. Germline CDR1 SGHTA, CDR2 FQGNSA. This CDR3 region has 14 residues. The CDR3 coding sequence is TGTGCCAGCAGCACAAGACAGGGGGCCTATGAGCAGTTCTTC. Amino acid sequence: CASSTRQGAYEQFF.

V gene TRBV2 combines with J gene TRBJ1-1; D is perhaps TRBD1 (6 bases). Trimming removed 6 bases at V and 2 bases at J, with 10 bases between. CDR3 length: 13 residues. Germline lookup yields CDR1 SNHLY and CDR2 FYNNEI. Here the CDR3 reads CASRRDINTEAFF. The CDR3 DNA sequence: TGTGCCAGCAGAAGGGACATTAACACTGAAGCTTTCTTT.

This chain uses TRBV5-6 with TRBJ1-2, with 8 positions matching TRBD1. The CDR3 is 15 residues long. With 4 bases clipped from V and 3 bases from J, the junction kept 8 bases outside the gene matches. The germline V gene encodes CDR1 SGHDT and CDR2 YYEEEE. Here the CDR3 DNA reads TGTGCCAGCAGCCCAATGACAGGGGACCACTATGGCTACACCTTC. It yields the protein CASSPMTGDHYGYTF.

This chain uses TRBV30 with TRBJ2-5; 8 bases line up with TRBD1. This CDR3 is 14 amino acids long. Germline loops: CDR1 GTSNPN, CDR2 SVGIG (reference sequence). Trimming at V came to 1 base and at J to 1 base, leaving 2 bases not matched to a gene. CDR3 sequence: CAWSGGQGQETQYF. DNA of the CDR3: TGTGCCTGGAGTGGCGGACAGGGCCAAGAGACCCAGTACTTC.

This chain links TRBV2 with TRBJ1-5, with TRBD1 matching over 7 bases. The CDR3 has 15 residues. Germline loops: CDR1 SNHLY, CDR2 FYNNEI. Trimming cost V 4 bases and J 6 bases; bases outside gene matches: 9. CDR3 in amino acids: CASSGQGVGSQPQHF. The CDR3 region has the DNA TGTGCCAGCAGTGGACAGGGAGTAGGGAGTCAGCCCCAGCATTTT.

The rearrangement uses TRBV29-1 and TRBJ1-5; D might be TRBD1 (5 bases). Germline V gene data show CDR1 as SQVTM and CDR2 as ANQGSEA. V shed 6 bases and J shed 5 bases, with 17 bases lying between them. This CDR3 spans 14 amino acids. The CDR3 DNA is TGCAGCGTGGCATCAGGGACTAATGATCAGCCCCAGCATTTT. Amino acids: CSVASGTNDQPQHF.

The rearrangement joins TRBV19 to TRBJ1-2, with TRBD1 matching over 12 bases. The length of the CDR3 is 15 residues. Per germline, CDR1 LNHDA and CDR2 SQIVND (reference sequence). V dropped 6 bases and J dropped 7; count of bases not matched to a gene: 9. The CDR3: CASSLTGQGATGYTF. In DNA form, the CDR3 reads TGTGCCAGTAGCCTGACGGGACAGGGGGCAACTGGCTACACCTTC.

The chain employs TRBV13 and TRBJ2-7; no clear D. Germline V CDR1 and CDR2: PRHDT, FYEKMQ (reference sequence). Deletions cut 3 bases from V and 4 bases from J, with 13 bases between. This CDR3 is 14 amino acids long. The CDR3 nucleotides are TGTGCCAGCAGCTTGTGGCTAGATGGGTACGAGCAGTACTTC. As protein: CASSLWLDGYEQYF.

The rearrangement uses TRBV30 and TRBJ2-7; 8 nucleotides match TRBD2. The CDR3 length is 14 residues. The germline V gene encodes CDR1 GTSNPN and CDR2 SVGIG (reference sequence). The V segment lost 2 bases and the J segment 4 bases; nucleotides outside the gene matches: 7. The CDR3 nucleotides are TGTGCCTGGAGTCCGGACAGCGGGAGTTACGAGCAGTACTTC. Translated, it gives CAWSPDSGSYEQYF.